This T cell receptor beta chain emerged from a study of blood T cells in healthy people across ages. A J-beta primer mix and a sample-barcoded 5' primer were used in a second PCR of roughly 7 to 12 cycles. One entry per CDR3 protein results from TCRdb running MiXCR on the 5' RACE reads. The table has over 1,300,000 distinct CDR3 sequences, roughly 64% seen once. Trimming took 6 bases from V and 5 from J, leaving 17 bases between them. This CDR3 has 14 residues. Material: blood. The chain combines TRBV12-3 or TRBV12-4 with TRBJ2-7; D tentatively reads TRBD1 or TRBD2 (5 bases each). The TCR was taken from a man between 18 and 35 years old in good health. The CDR3 sequence: CASRPGRGSHEQYF. CDR3 DNA sequence: TGTGCCAGCAGACCGGGACGAGGTTCGCACGAGCAGTACTTC.